The 25 T cell receptor beta chains below all came from one sample that was sequenced in a study of T cell responses to AZD1222 COVID-19 vaccine. Produced via immunoSEQ multiplex PCR; TCRdb's table is partial and in-frame only. The sample gives 150,000 or so clones, about nine tenths of which show up once; approximately 1.3% is in the top ten. The starting material was peripheral blood, obtained 28 days after the second AZD1222 dose. Every receptor here comes from an adult who received the AZD1222 COVID-19 vaccine.

The chain uses TRBV7-2 and TRBJ2-7, with D possibly matching TRBD1 (6 bases). V shed 3 bases and J shed 10 bases, with 16 bases lying between them. This CDR3 has 13 amino acids. Germline V CDR1 and CDR2: SGHTA, FQGNSA. This CDR3 is CASSFDRTDPQYF. CDR3 sequence (DNA): TGTGCCAGCAGCTTTGATCGGACAGACCCTCAGTACTTC.

This sequence joins TRBV28 and TRBJ1-2; a weak D match, TRBD1 (6 bases). Trimming left V 10 bases short and J 2 bases short, with 20 bases between. Germline V gene sequence: CDR1 MDHEN, CDR2 SYDVKM. The CDR3 sequence is 15 residues long. The CDR3 loop reads CATFEVLGANYGYTF. The DNA of the CDR3 is TGTGCCACCTTCGAGGTTTTGGGGGCGAACTATGGCTACACCTTC.

This sequence joins TRBV28 and TRBJ2-4; no definite D call. CDR1 is MDHEN and CDR2 is SYDVKM in the germline V gene. With 4 bases removed from V and 0 bases from J, the gap between germline ends came to 4 bases. This CDR3 has 13 residues. The chain's CDR3 is CASSSLAKNIQYF. The CDR3 DNA sequence: TGTGCCAGCAGTTCCCTAGCCAAAAACATTCAGTACTTC.

J is TRBJ2-2 and V is TRBV7-9; TRBD1 or TRBD2 may be the D gene (5 bases each). The V and J ends lost 5 bases and 0 bases respectively, with 7 bases between them. This CDR3 has 14 residues. Germline V gives CDR1 SEHNR, CDR2 FQNEAQ (reference sequence). The CDR3 coding sequence is TGTGCCAGCAGCAGGGGAGCGAACACCGGGGAGCTGTTTTTT. Translating it yields CASSRGANTGELFF.

The chain recombines TRBV27 with TRBJ1-5; no clear D. CDR1 is MNHEY, CDR2 SMNVEV, per germline (reference sequence). The CDR3 is 14 amino acids. V shed 3 bases and J shed 3 bases, with 9 bases lying between them. The CDR3: CASSLRGLNQPQHF. The CDR3 nucleotides read TGTGCCAGCAGTTTGAGAGGGCTCAATCAGCCCCAGCATTTT.

V gene TRBV5-4 combines with J gene TRBJ2-7; D ambiguous. V dropped 1 base and J dropped 4 bases, with 9 bases sitting between them. Looked up from germline, CDR1 is SGHNT and CDR2 is YYREEE (reference sequence). CDR3 length equals 13 residues. CDR3 amino acids: CASSLYPGYEQYF. CDR3 sequence (DNA): TGTGCCAGCAGCTTGTATCCCGGTTACGAGCAGTACTTC.

The chain carries TRBV5-6 and TRBJ1-2; 9 nucleotides line up with TRBD1. The ends lost 0 bases at V and 7 bases at J; junction bases unmatched: 4. CDR1 is SGHDT, CDR2 YYEEEE, per germline. This CDR3 region has 14 residues. CDR3 DNA sequence: TGTGCCAGCAGCTTGGGGACAGGGGTCTCTGGCTACACCTTC. It translates to CASSLGTGVSGYTF.

V gene TRBV5-4 combines with J gene TRBJ1-1; no clear D gene. V lost 4 bases and J 7 bases, leaving 14 bases between the germline ends. CDR1 is SGHNT and CDR2 is YYREEE in the germline V gene (reference sequence). The CDR3 is made up of 13 amino acids. The CDR3 spells CASSVRHLNEAFF. In nucleotides, the CDR3 is TGTGCCAGCAGCGTGAGACACCTGAATGAAGCTTTCTTT. Full variable domain (outside the CDR3, taken from reference TRBV5-4 and TRBJ1-1): ETGVTQSPTHLIKTRGQQVTLRCSSQSGHNTVSWYQQALGQGPQFIFQYYREEENGRGNFPPRFSGLQFPNYSSELNVNALELDDSALYLCASSVRHLNEAFFGQGTRLTVV.

The chain couples TRBV4-3 to TRBJ2-7; no firm D call. The CDR3 totals 13 residues. Germline V lookup: CDR1 LGHNA, CDR2 YSLEER. V lost 0 bases and J lost 2, with 5 bases in between. The CDR3 is CASSQETTYEQYF. The CDR3 coding sequence is TGCGCCAGCAGCCAAGAGACAACCTACGAGCAGTACTTC.

This clone appeared a single time. The chain employs TRBV27 and TRBJ1-1; D gene ambiguous. The V end lost 6 bases, the J end lost 1 base, and 9 bases lay between the germline ends. The CDR3 consists of 13 residues. Germline assignment: CDR1 MNHEY and CDR2 SMNVEV (reference sequence). CDR3 DNA: TGTGCCAGCAGGCGACACCCGAACACTGAAGCTTTCTTT. Its translation: CASRRHPNTEAFF.

The chain joins TRBV11-1 to TRBJ2-7; TRBD2 matches at 7 bases. The CDR3 covers 14 residues. The trim removed 1 base at V and 2 bases at J, leaving 2 bases unmatched. CDR1 and CDR2 from the germline V gene are SGHAT and FQDESV (reference sequence). CDR3 sequence (DNA): TGTGCCAGCAGCTTAGAACGGGGGGCCTACGAGCAGTACTTC. It translates to CASSLERGAYEQYF.

This chain links TRBV27 with TRBJ2-7; 11 bases align to TRBD2. Germline trimming cut 3 bases from V and 2 bases from J; bases unmatched to any gene: 18. This CDR3 has 20 amino acids. The V gene's germline CDR1 is MNHEY and CDR2 SMNVEV (reference sequence). In nucleotides, the CDR3 is TGTGCCAGCAGTTTTGTCCTAGCGGGAGGCCAAACCTGGCCCCCCTACGAGCAGTACTTC. It yields the protein CASSFVLAGGQTWPPYEQYF.

The chain carries TRBV3-1 (or the pseudogene TRBV3-2) and TRBJ2-6, with TRBD1 matching 8 bases. From germline, CDR1 is LGHDT and CDR2 YNNKEL (reference sequence). After removal of 2 bases from V and 0 bases from J, the junction contained 6 bases not matched to a gene. This CDR3 region has 18 residues. DNA of the CDR3: TGTGCCAGCAGCCAAACAGGGGGTACCAACTCTGGGGCCAACGTCCTGACTTTC. Protein product: CASSQTGGTNSGANVLTF.

The rearrangement links TRBV4-2 to TRBJ2-2, with D uncertain. Trimming removed 3 bases from V and 5 bases from J, with 4 bases in between. Germline V lookup: CDR1 LGHNA, CDR2 YNFKEQ. The CDR3 is made up of 12 amino acids. CDR3 coding DNA: TGTGCCAGCAGCCAGAGTACCGGGGAGCTGTTTTTT. This gives the protein CASSQSTGELFF.

This clone was detected once. This sequence joins TRBV3-1 (or the pseudogene TRBV3-2) and TRBJ1-2, with a possible D match to TRBD1 (6 bases). V lost 6 bases to trimming and J lost 7 bases, with 15 bases between them. The CDR3 covers 13 residues. CDR1 is LGHDT and CDR2 is YNNKEL in the germline V gene (reference sequence). The DNA for the CDR3 is TGTGCCAGCAGTCTAAGGGGGGCCTCTGGCTACACCTTC. It translates to CASSLRGASGYTF.

The rearrangement joins TRBV7-9 to TRBJ2-3; 9 bases agree with TRBD2. The CDR3 sequence is 17 residues long. Germline V gene lookup returns CDR1 SEHNR and CDR2 FQNEAQ (reference sequence). The J segment lost 4 bases and the V segment lost 2 bases, leaving 10 bases of the junction unmatched. CDR3 nucleotide sequence: TGTGCCAGCAGCTTATTGGGTAGCGGGAGTGGAGCAGATACGCAGTATTTT. As protein: CASSLLGSGSGADTQYF.

The chain joins TRBV19 to TRBJ1-1; 9 bases match TRBD1. This CDR3 spans 13 amino acids. Germline V gene data show CDR1 as LNHDA and CDR2 as SQIVND (reference sequence). V dropped 6 bases and J dropped 5; count of bases not matched to a gene: 4. CDR3 DNA sequence: TGTGCCAGTAGGGACAGGGGCGGAACTGAAGCTTTCTTT. Its protein is CASRDRGGTEAFF. The full variable domain, rest sourced from reference TRBV19 and TRBJ1-1, is DGGITQSPKYLFRKEGQNVTLSCEQNLNHDAMYWYRQDPGQGLRLIYYSQIVNDFQKGDIAEGYSVSREKKESFPLTVTSAQKNPTAFYLCASRDRGGTEAFFGQGTRLTVV.

Points on this clone: One end of the junction is discordant with germline, which a read error may explain. The genes are TRBV18 and TRBJ2-1, with TRBD1 matching over 7 bases. Germline V CDR1 and CDR2: KGHSH, LQKENI. The CDR3 is made up of 15 amino acids. CDR3 DNA sequence: TGTGCCAGCTCACTAGATTTACAAGGGGGCCCAAATAGGATCTTC. Its protein is CASSLDLQGGPNRIF.

The V gene is TRBV5-1, the J gene TRBJ1-6; possibly TRBD1 for D (6 bases). Germline assignment: CDR1 SGHRS and CDR2 YFSETQ. The CDR3 sequence is 13 residues long. Trimming stripped 0 bases from V and 10 bases from J, with 8 bases between. The CDR3 coding sequence is TGCGCCAGCAGCTTGGACAGGGCATCACCCCTCCACTTT. The encoded protein is CASSLDRASPLHF.

The chain carries TRBV7-2 and TRBJ2-1; perhaps TRBD1 as D (6 bases). The CDR3 has 15 amino acids. Germline values: CDR1 SGHTA, CDR2 FQGNSA. Trimming pared 5 bases from V and 5 bases from J, leaving 16 bases between. The CDR3 region has the DNA TGTGCCAGCAGCCCCCGGGACATTGGGCACAATGAGCAGTTCTTC. Translating gives CASSPRDIGHNEQFF.

The chain couples TRBV4-3 to TRBJ2-3; weak D call: TRBD2 (5 bases). Trimming removed 0 bases from V and 6 bases from J, with 19 bases in between. CDR1 is LGHNA, CDR2 YSLEER, per germline. The CDR3 is 17 residues long. The CDR3 loop reads CASSQDLPGLMADTQYF. The CDR3 DNA follows: TGCGCCAGCAGCCAAGACCTCCCGGGGTTAATGGCGGATACGCAGTATTTT.

CDR3 amino acids: CASSSRPGQGKQPQHF. In DNA form, the CDR3 reads TGTGCCAGCAGTTCGCGTCCGGGACAGGGTAAGCAGCCCCAGCATTTT. This rearrangement joins TRBV28 to TRBJ1-5, with 9 nucleotides matching TRBD1. CDR1 MDHEN and CDR2 SYDVKM come from the germline V gene. Germline trimming cut 4 bases from V and 7 bases from J; bases unmatched to any gene: 11. This CDR3 is built from 16 residues.

This chain uses TRBV5-1 with TRBJ1-2, with 9 bases identical to TRBD1. Trimming removed 0 bases from V and 2 bases from J; junction bases left unmatched: 2. Per germline, CDR1 SGHRS and CDR2 YFSETQ. The CDR3 covers 15 residues. The CDR3 loop reads CASSLDTGGNYGYTF. CDR3 nucleotide sequence: TGCGCCAGCAGCTTGGATACAGGGGGCAACTATGGCTACACCTTC.

The chain carries TRBV4-1 and TRBJ2-7, with 7 bases matching TRBD1. Germline V gives CDR1 MGHRA, CDR2 YSYEKL. CDR3 length equals 16 residues. With V trimmed by 6 bases and J by 9 bases, 20 bases remained unmatched. CDR3 residues: CASSQPRDSVLRGQYF. The CDR3 coding sequence is TGCGCCAGCAGTCAACCCCGGGACAGCGTCCTTCGCGGGCAGTACTTC.

This clone was seen a single time. The rearrangement uses TRBV12-5 and TRBJ2-1; D may be TRBD1 (6 bases). The CDR3 has 17 residues. Trimming took off 7 bases at V and 7 bases at J, with 26 bases between the two ends. The germline gives CDR1 LGHNT, CDR2 FRNRAP. CDR3 in DNA: TGTGCTAGTGTCTCCGGCCGTGGGGGCCTACTAAGGAATGAGCAGTTCTTC. Translation gives CASVSGRGGLLRNEQFF.